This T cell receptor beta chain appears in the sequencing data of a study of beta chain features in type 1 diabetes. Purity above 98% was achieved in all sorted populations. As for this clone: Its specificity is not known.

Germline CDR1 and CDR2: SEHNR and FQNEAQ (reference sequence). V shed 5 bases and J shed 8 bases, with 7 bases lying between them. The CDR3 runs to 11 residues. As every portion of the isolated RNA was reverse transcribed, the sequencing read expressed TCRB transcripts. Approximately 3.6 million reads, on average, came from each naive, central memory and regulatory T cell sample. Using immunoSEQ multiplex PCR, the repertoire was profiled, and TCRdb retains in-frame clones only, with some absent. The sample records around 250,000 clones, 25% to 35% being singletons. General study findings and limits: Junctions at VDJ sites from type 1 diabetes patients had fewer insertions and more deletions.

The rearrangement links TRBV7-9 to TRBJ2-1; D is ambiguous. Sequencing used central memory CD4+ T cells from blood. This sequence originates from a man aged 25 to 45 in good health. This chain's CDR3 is CASSHHHEQFF. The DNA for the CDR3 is TGTGCCAGCAGCCACCACCATGAGCAGTTCTTC.